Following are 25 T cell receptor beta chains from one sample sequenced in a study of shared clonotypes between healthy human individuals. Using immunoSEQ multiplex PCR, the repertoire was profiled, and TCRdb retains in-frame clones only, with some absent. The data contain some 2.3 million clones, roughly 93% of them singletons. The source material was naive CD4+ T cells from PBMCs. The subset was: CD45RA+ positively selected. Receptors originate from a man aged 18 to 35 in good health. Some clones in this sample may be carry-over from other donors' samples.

The CDR3 loop reads CASSQRAQANTGELFF. The CDR3 region has the DNA TGCGCCAGCAGCCAAAGAGCGCAGGCGAACACCGGGGAGCTGTTTTTT. The chain is built from TRBV4-3 and TRBJ2-2; D unresolved. The CDR3 is made up of 16 amino acids. Trimming took off 2 bases at V and 0 bases at J, with 10 bases between the two ends. Germline CDR1 and CDR2: LGHNA and YSLEER.

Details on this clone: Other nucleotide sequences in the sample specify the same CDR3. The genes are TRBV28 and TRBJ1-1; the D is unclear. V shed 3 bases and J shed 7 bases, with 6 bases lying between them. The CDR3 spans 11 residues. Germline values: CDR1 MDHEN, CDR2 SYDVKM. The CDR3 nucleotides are TGTGCCAGCAGTTTTAGGGATGAAGCTTTCTTT. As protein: CASSFRDEAFF.

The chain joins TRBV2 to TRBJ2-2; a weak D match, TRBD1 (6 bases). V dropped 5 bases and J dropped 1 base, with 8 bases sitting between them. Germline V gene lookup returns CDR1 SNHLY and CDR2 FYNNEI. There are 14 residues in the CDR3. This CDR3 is CASSTQGNTGELFF. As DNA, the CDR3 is TGTGCCAGCAGTACACAGGGGAACACCGGGGAGCTGTTTTTT.

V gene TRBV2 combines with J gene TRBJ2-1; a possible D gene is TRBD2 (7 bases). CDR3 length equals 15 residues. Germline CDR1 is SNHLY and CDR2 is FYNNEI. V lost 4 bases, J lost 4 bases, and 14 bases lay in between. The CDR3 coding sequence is TGTGCCAGCAGTGGACAGAGGGGGGGATACAATGAGCAGTTCTTC. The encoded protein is CASSGQRGGYNEQFF.

In DNA form, the CDR3 reads TGCGCCAGCACCCCGACGCCCGGCTCCTACGAGCAGTACTTC. Its protein product is CASTPTPGSYEQYF. V and J are TRBV5-1 and TRBJ2-7; D is undetermined. Trimming pared 6 bases from V and 0 bases from J, leaving 13 bases between. Germline assignment: CDR1 SGHRS and CDR2 YFSETQ. The CDR3 totals 14 residues.

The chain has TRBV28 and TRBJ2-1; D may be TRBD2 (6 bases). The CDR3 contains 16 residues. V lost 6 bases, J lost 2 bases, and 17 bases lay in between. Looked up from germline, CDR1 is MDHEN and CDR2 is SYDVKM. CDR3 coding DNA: TGTGCCAGCAGACCCGGGGGAGCGTTGACCTACAATGAGCAGTTCTTC. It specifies CASRPGGALTYNEQFF.

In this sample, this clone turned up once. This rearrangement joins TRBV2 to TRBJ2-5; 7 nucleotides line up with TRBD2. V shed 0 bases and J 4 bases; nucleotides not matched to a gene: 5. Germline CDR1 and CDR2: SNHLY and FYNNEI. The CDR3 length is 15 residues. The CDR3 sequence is CASSEAGTTTETQYF. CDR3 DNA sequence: TGTGCCAGCAGTGAAGCAGGGACTACGACAGAGACCCAGTACTTC.

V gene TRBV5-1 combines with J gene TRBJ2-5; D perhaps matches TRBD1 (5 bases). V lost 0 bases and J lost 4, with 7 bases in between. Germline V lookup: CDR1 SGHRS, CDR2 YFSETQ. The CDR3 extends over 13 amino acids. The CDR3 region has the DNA TGCGCCAGCAGCTTGGCAGGGATAGAGACCCAGTACTTC. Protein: CASSLAGIETQYF.

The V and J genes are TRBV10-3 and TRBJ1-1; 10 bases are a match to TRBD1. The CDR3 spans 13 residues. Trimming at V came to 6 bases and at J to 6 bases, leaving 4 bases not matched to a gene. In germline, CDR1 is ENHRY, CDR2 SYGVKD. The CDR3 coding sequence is TGTGCCATCAGCGGGACAGGGGTATCTGAAGCTTTCTTT. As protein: CAISGTGVSEAFF.

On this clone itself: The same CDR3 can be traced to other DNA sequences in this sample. CDR3 bases: TGTGCCAGCTCACCCGGGCAGGACACTGAAGCTTTCTTT. Amino acid sequence: CASSPGQDTEAFF. V is TRBV18 and J is TRBJ1-1; no definite D call. V was cut by 3 bases and J by 3 bases, with 8 bases left in between. The length of the CDR3 is 13 residues. CDR1 KGHSH and CDR2 LQKENI come from the germline V gene.

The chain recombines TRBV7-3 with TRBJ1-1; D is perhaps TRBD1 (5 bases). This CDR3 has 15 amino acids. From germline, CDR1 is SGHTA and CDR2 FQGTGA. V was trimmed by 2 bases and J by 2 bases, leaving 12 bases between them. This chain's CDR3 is CASSLDGHINTEAFF. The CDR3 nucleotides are TGTGCCAGCAGCTTAGACGGACACATAAACACTGAAGCTTTCTTT.

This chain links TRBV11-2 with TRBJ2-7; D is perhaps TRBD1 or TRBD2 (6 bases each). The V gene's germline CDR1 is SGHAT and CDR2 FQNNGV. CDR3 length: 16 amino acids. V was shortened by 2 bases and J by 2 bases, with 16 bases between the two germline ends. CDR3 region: CASSLMGGGATYEQYF. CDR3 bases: TGTGCCAGCAGCTTAATGGGGGGCGGAGCAACCTACGAGCAGTACTTC.

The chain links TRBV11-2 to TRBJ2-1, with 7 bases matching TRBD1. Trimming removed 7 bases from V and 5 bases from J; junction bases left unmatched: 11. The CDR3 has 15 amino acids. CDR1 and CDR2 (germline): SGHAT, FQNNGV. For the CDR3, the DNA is TGTGCCAGCACCCTAGGGGGCCAGGGCAACAATGAGCAGTTCTTC. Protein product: CASTLGGQGNNEQFF.

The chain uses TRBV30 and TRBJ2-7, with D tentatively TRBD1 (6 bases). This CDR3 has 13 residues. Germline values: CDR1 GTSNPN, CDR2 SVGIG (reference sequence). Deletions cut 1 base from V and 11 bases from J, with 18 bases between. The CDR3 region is CAWSGPDRLQEYF. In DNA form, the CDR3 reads TGTGCCTGGAGTGGCCCCGACAGGCTGCAGGAGTACTTC.

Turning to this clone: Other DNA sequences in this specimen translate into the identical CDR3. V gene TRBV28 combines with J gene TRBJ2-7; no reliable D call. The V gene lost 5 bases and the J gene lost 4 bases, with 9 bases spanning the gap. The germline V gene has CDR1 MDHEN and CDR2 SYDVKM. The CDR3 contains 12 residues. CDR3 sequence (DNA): TGTGCCAGCAGTCCGGGTTGGTACGAGCAGTACTTC. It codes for CASSPGWYEQYF.

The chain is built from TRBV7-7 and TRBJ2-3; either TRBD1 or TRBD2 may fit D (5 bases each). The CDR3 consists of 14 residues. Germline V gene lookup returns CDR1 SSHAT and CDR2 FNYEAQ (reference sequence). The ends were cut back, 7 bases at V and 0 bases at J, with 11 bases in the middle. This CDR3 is CASKGTLSTDTQYF. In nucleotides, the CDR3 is TGTGCCAGCAAAGGGACCCTAAGCACAGATACGCAGTATTTT.

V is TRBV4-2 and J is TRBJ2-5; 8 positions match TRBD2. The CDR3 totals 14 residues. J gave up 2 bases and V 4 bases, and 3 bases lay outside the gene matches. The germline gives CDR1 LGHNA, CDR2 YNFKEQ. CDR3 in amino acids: CASSLRLAQETQYF. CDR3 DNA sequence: TGTGCCAGCAGCCTAAGACTAGCGCAAGAGACCCAGTACTTC.

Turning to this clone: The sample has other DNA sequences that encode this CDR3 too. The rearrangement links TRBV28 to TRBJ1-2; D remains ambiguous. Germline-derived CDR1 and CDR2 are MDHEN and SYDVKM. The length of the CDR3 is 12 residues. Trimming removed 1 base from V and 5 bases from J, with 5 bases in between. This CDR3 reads CASSLSGYGYTF. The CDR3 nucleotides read TGTGCCAGCAGTTTATCGGGGTATGGCTACACCTTC.

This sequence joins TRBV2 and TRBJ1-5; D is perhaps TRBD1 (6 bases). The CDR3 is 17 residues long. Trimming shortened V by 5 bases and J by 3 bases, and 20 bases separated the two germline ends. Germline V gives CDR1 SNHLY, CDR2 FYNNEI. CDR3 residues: CASSHPRQALLNQPQHF. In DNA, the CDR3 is TGTGCCAGCAGTCACCCCCGACAGGCCCTACTCAATCAGCCCCAGCATTTT.

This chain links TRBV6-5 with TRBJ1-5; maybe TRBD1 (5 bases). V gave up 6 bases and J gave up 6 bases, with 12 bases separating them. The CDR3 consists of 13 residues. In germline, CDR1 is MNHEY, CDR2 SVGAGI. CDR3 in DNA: TGTGCCAGCAGGGTGCGGGGCGGTCAGCCCCAGCATTTT. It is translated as CASRVRGGQPQHF.

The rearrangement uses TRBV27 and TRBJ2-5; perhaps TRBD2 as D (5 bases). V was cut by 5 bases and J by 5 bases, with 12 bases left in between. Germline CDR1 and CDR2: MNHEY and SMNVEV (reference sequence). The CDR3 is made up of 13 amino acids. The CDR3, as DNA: TGTGCCAGCAGTCAGCGGCACGGGGAGACCCAGTACTTC. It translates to CASSQRHGETQYF.

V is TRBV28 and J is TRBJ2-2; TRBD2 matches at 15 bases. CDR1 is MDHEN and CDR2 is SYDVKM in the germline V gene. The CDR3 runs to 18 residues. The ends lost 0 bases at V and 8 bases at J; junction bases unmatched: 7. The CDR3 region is CASSLWRGLAGGRGELFF. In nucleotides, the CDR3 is TGTGCCAGCAGTTTATGGAGGGGACTAGCGGGAGGACGGGGGGAGCTGTTTTTT.

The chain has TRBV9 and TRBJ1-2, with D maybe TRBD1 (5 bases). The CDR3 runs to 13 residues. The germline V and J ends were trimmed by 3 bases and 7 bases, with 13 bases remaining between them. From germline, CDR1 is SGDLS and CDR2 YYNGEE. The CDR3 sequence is CASSARAQAGYTF. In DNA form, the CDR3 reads TGTGCCAGCAGCGCCAGGGCACAAGCTGGCTACACCTTC.

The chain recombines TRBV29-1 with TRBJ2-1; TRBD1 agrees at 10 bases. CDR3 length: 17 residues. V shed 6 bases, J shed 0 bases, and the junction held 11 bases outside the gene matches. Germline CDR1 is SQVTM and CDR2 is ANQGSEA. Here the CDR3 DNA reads TGCAGCGTCCCGGGACAGGGGTTCGTCGGCTCCTACAATGAGCAGTTCTTC. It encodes CSVPGQGFVGSYNEQFF.

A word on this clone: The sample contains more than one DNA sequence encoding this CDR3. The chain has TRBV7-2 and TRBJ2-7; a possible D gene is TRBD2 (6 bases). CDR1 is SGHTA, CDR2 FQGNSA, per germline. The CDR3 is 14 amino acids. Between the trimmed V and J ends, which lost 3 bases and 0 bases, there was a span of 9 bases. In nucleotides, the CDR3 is TGTGCCAGCAGCTTGGGCGGGATCTCCTACGAGCAGTACTTC. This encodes CASSLGGISYEQYF.